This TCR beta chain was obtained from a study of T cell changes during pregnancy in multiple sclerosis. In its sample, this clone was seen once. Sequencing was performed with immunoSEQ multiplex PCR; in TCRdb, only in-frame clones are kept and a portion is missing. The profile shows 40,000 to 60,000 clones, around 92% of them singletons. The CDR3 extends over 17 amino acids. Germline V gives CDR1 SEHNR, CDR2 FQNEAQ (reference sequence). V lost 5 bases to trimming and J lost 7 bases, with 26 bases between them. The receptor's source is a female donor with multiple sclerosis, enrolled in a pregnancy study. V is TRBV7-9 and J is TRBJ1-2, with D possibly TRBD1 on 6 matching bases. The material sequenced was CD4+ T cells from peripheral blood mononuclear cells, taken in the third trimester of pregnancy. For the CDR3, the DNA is TGTGCCAGCAGCCCCTCGACCTACGGGGGGCGAGTGAGTGGCTACACCTTC. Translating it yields CASSPSTYGGRVSGYTF.